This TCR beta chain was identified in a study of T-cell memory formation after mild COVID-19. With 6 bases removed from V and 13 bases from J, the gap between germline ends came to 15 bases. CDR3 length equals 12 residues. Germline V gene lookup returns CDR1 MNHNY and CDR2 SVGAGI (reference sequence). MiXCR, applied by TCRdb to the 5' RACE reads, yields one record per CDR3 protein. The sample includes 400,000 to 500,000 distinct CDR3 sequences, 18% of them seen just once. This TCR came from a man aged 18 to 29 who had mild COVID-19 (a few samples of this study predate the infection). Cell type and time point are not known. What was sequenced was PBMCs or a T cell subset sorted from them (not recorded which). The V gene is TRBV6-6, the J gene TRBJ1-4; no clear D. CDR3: CASSYPVGRLFF. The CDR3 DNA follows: TGTGCCAGCAGCTACCCGGTTGGGAGACTGTTTTTT.